This TCR beta chain was recovered during a study of breast tumors, draining lymph nodes, adjacent tissues. TCRdb ran MiXCR on the multiplex PCR reads and lists one entry per CDR3 protein. The repertoire holds 15,000 to 20,000 distinct CDR3 sequences, 60% to 70% seen once, with under 25% in the top ten. This clonotype was counted once. Sequencing input: tumor-adjacent breast tissue. This sequence originates from a female donor with breast cancer. Some clones in this sample may be carry-over from other donors' samples.

The CDR3 sequence is CATSLDGLSNSPLHF. Written as DNA, the CDR3 is TGTGCCACCAGCCTAGACGGCCTATCTAATTCACCCCTCCACTTT. The chain carries TRBV15 and TRBJ1-6; D call uncertain. Germline-derived CDR1 and CDR2 are LNHNV and YYDKDF (reference sequence). Trimming shortened V by 5 bases and J by 6 bases, and 14 bases separated the two germline ends. The CDR3 contains 15 residues.